The rows below give T cell receptor beta chains drawn from one sample of a study of blood T cell repertoires in COVID-19. Using immunoSEQ multiplex PCR, the repertoire was profiled, and TCRdb retains in-frame clones only, with some absent. Found here are over 150,000 clones, over 60% of them singletons; the top ten hold 3.7%. Specimen: peripheral blood. The receptors originated from a woman of 80 years or more with acute or convalescent COVID-19. CDR3s include the opening cysteine and the closing phenylalanine or tryptophan. Each record gives: J gene, V gene, CDR3 protein.

TRBJ1-2	TRBV18	CASSPGQPNYGYTF
TRBJ2-2	TRBV30	CAWKLAGQNTGELFF
TRBJ1-3	TRBV30	CAWSVSGRKGNTIYF
TRBJ2-2	TRBV5-5	CASSSIGESTGELFF
TRBJ1-1	TRBV7-6	CASSRRERTEAFF
TRBJ2-7	TRBV18	CASSPRTPYEQYF
TRBJ1-1	TRBV29-1	CSVGTGLNTEAFF
TRBJ1-5	TRBV5-6	CASSSLRKEPQHF
TRBJ2-7	TRBV10-1	CASIVAQGSPYEQYF
TRBJ2-6	TRBV19	CASSIVGGTGANVLTF
TRBJ1-2	TRBV18	CASSRDSGNGYTF
TRBJ2-7	TRBV23-1	CARSHGTSSHEQYF
TRBJ2-7	TRBV2	CASSENKYRAPGEQYF
TRBJ1-1	TRBV10-3	CAISVSPGQGAEAFF
TRBJ1-5	TRBV7-8	CASSLAPGTGYSNQPQHF
TRBJ1-2	TRBV7-2	CASSLLFSGAGGYTF
TRBJ2-1	TRBV27	CASSRGRSDWDEQFF
TRBJ2-1	TRBV7-3	CASSLLGTTYNEQFF
TRBJ1-2	TRBV6-2/TRBV6-3	CASSRADSGPYGYTF
TRBJ1-1	TRBV3-1/TRBV3-2	CASSPRGTNTEAFF
TRBJ1-1	TRBV7-2	CASSLFNTEAFF
TRBJ1-5	TRBV6-5	CASTAGAAANQPQHF
TRBJ2-7	TRBV5-1	CASSLTGQGASRLREQYF
TRBJ1-5	TRBV10-3	CATRDREDQPQHF
TRBJ2-5	TRBV3-1/TRBV3-2	CASSHLRGGQETQYF
TRBJ1-3	TRBV19	CASLARANSGNTIYF
TRBJ2-5	TRBV5-8	CASSRGRYQETQYF
TRBJ1-3	TRBV4-1	CASSQDPPGAAGNTIYF
TRBJ1-6	TRBV7-9	CASSLDGDSPLHF
TRBJ2-1	TRBV28	CAIKRRDSFWEQFF
TRBJ1-2	TRBV19	CASSIDHRGRGGYTF